This T cell receptor beta chain was found in a study of shared clonotypes between healthy human individuals (dated by TCRdb to the early 2020s). As for the study more broadly: The cohort comprised a couple of women and a few men aged 18 to 49 years. To estimate repertoire size and how much clonotypes are shared between individuals, the study performed deep sequencing of blood TCR repertoires from five healthy adults. For each donor, CD4 naive and CD4 memory were each run on three plates, CD8 naive on two plates, and CD8 memory on one plate. To increase sequencing depth and limit assay-specific biases, TCR repertoire library preparation and sequencing were carried out by different laboratories using diverse techniques. Leukapheresis yielded between about 0.85 and 9.5 billion PBMCs per donor. What the authors observed across the whole study: Only blood was sampled, and tissue TCR repertoires likely differ from those in blood. Clonotypes shared by all four sorted-subset donors showed higher generation probabilities than non-shared clonotypes. Because the study included only a small number of donors, the genetic and exposure-history diversity represented was limited. Naive subsets generally had larger estimated clonotype richness than memory subsets. Rarefaction of sorted-subset datasets indicated incomplete sequencing despite the large sequencing depth. When a few donors were compared, the shared fraction of clonotypes was about 5% for naive CD4, approximately 3.3% for naive CD8, roughly 2.5% for memory CD4, and under 0.5% for memory CD8. Pairwise subsampling indicated that sequencing depth was expected to affect the degree of clonotype sharing among donors.

CD8 naive samples consisted of CD45RO-negative cells that were positively selected for CCR7, yielding a CD45RA+CCR7+ population without TemRA cells. The donors were healthy, HIV-negative adults with no recently reported acute infections or vaccinations. Every donor was a Caucasian adult living in Nashville, Tennessee, USA. Blood was obtained by leukapheresis, after which PBMCs were separated by Ficoll-Histopaque density gradient centrifugation and cryopreserved in liquid nitrogen vapor phase. Purity and quantity of every magnetically sorted T cell population were checked by analytical flow cytometry. Genomic DNA was isolated from each sorted fraction and quantified by UV absorbance on a Nanodrop 2000c. V lost 3 bases and J lost 8 bases; the stretch between them is 10 bases long. Taken from the germline V gene, the CDR1 and CDR2 loops are MNHNS and SASEGT. The CDR3, from cysteine to phenylalanine, totals 13 residues. The entry retains the CDR3 DNA only, 39 bases that are in frame from base 1.

Worth noting for this clone: There is no known antigen for this receptor. One base away there is no much larger clone; base qualities are not given. The sample carries other DNA sequences with the same CDR3.

Using the deep immunoSEQ assay, multiplex PCR amplified TCR CDR3 regions from genomic DNA. Extracted genomic DNA from each cell subset was spread evenly across all wells of several immunoSEQ 96-well plates, with each plate serving as a replicate. For sorted subsets, 200 to 250 ng of genomic DNA, equivalent to some 30,000 T cell genomes, went into each replicate PCR. Purified libraries were quantified with a Qubit 3.0 fluorometer, sized on a Bioanalyzer 2100, and re-quantified with the KAPA Library Quantification kit. Every immunoSEQ 96-well plate was sequenced on a separate single-read 150-cycle Illumina NextSeq 550 flow cell. The authors processed their data as follows. Because the immunoSEQ output included only junctional sequences and no quality scores, the filtering could not be the same as the filtering used for full-length reads. To assign V/J genes and CDR3, sequences were annotated against IMGT germline references using PyIR, a Python wrapper for IgBLAST v1.9. Reads with weak V/J assignments (E-value above 1e-6), missing CDR3, stop codons, out-of-frame junctions, or ambiguous translated residues were removed. V3J clonotypes were defined by identical inferred V gene, J gene, and CDR3 amino acid sequence. The percentage overlap between two repertoires was calculated by dividing the number of shared unique clonotypes by the size of the smaller repertoire. Richness of each repertoire was evaluated using RTK rarefaction, the Chao1 estimator, and Recon v2.1 estimates of unobserved clonotypes. Generation probabilities for all TCRbeta clonotypes obtained by the gDNA method from several donors were computed using OLGA. As stored in TCRdb, this immuneACCESS dataset retains in-frame rearrangements with V and J assigned. A fraction of the clones does not appear; measured against another copy, unresolved V genes explain less than half of the discrepancy, and the remainder lacks a known reason. Clone size and V and J calls were adopted from that table, with D and trimming inferred from the DNA. The sample data list millions of clones, and about 92% of these were observed just once. 1.5% to 2% of the sample is in the top ten clones.

This TCR was sampled from a man aged 18 to 35 in good health. Some clones in this sample may be carry-over from other donors' samples. Sequencing was done on a sample of naive CD8+ T cells from PBMCs. The cell subset or site tag for this specimen amounts to: CD45RA+CCR7+. The sequence links TRBV6-1 to TRBJ1-4, with the D gene uncertain. CDR3 sequence: CASSDRGGEKLFF. DNA sequence: TGTGCCAGCAGTGATCGTGGTGGGGAAAAACTGTTTTTT.